The T cell receptor beta chain described here comes from a study of T-cell memory formation after mild COVID-19 (dated by TCRdb to the early 2020s). Context from the whole study: TCR sequence clusters from the two donors were found to be largely donor specific. Longitudinal TCRalpha and TCRbeta repertoire sequencing tracked T-cell clones expanding and contracting after mild COVID-19 in a couple of donors. Two young, previously healthy adult volunteers made up the cohort, one male and one female.

For sequencing, an Illumina NovaSeq 6000 was employed. cDNA libraries for TCRalpha and TCRbeta were prepared by 5'RACE using constant-segment primers, with sample barcodes and unique molecular identifiers added. RNA was extracted from every sample with Trizol reagent. The libraries were amplified in two PCR steps, and the second step added a second sample barcode and Illumina TruSeq adapters. Sequencing of libraries was performed on an Illumina NovaSeq with 2 x 150 bp paired-end reads. On the authors' methods: Reads were demultiplexed and collapsed into UMI-guided consensus sequences with migec v1.2.7. Using mixcr v2.1.11, UMI consensuses were aligned to TRA and TRB V and J templates and then assembled into clonotypes. A clonotype was counted as expanded or contracted only when both edgeR and NoisET called the clonotype significant, with the noise models trained on biological replicates. For edgeR calls, the thresholds were a false discovery rate-adjusted p below 0.01 and a log2 fold-change of 1. PCA with hierarchical clustering of max-normalized trajectories of the 1000 most abundant clonotypes was used as exploratory dynamics analysis. The CD4 or CD8 phenotype of responding clones was assigned using the separately sequenced CD4+ and CD8+ repertoires. TCRdb redid the processing of the public reads, applying fastp at Q25 and MiXCR, and retained in-frame beta chains. A single entry per CDR3 protein holds the most common genes and DNA from its merged rows. TCRdb, not the original authors, processed these V and J calls. The sample table shows some 270,000 distinct CDR3 sequences, and 15% to 17% are seen once. The ten most abundant clones make up under 2.5% of the sample.

This clonotype occurred a few times. This receptor's antigen is unknown. No quality values exist for individual bases; no much larger clone is one base distant. PBMCs were isolated by Ficoll-Paque density gradient centrifugation. On the study overall, not on this receptor specifically: SARS-CoV-2 specificity of the second-wave clones peaking on day 37 was not confirmed. Clones contracting from day 15 to 85 had balanced CD4/CD8 phenotypes, while a second wave expanding from day 15 to 37 was biased towards CD4+. Some responding clones were found in pre-infection memory, which suggests that pre-existing cross-reactive memory T cells took part in the SARS-CoV-2 response. Only a couple of mild cases were covered in the study, and larger cohorts including severe cases with pre-infection samples were considered necessary. Contracting CD4+ clones were located mainly in the CM and EM memory subsets, whereas CD8+ clones were found to be enriched in EMRA.

The germline V gene supplies CDR1 SNHLY and CDR2 FYNNEI. From the cysteine up to the phenylalanine, the CDR3 has a length of 11 residues. Left in the record is the CDR3 DNA by itself, 33 bases read in frame from the first base. Trimming takes 5 bases from V and 9 bases from J, and the germline ends sit 11 bases apart. This sequence uses TRBV2 and TRBJ2-7, and TRBD1 may be the D gene, going by 6 matching bases. Sequenced input: PBMCs or a T cell subset sorted from them (not recorded which). The sequence derives from an adult woman who had mild COVID-19 (a few samples of this study predate the infection). The sample titles of this study are shuffled in the database, so cell type and time point are left out; the donor was told from shared clones. The CDR3 has the sequence CASSRQARQYF. The sequenced DNA is TGTGCCAGCAGTAGACAGGCGCGGCAGTACTTC.